This record looks at one T cell receptor (beta chain) sequence and its context. Its antigen is not known. These data come from a study of vaccination and CD4 T cells after COVID-19. As for the study in general: Control cultures were supplied with a CEFX pool, an HIV-1 Nef pool, or no peptide at all.

Sequencing of cultured CD4+ T cell DNA used the Oncomine TCR Beta short-read assay. Genomic DNA was taken out of cultured CD4+ T cells by extraction. TCRdb reprocessed the PCR reads with MiXCR, giving one entry per CDR3 protein. Here the sample spans about 8,600 distinct CDR3 sequences, around 48% being singletons. The study's findings and limits: The median proportion of reactive clones detected only post-vaccination in convalescent patients was more than 65%. Apart from involving relatively few convalescent patients, the work omitted early post-infection timepoints.

Treatment in this sample: roughly ten-day PBMC culture with coronavirus spike peptide pools or control peptides (ViraFEST assay). The collection of CD4+ T cells from the unexposed donor took place before the COVID-19 pandemic (2011-2018). Material: CD4+ T cells from blood, cultured in vitro. The sequence was obtained from a human donor in good health.

This CDR3 is CASAGTGGLQPQHF. The CDR3, as DNA: TGTGCCAGTGCCGGGACAGGGGGACTTCAGCCCCAGCATTTT. The rearrangement uses TRBV19 and TRBJ1-5, with 11 positions matching TRBD1. CDR1 and CDR2 from the germline V gene are LNHDA and SQIVND (reference sequence). The CDR3 loop spans 14 amino acids. The V segment lost 8 bases and the J segment 6 bases; nucleotides outside the gene matches: 6.